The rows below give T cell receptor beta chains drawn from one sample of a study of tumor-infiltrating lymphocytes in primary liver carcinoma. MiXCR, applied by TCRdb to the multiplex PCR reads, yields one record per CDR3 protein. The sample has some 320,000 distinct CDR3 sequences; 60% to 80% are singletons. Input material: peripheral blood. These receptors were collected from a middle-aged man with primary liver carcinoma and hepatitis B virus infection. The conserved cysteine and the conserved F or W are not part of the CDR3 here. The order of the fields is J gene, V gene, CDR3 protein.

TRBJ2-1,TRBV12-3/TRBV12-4,VSSGDGSNGQF
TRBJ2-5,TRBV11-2,ASSLQGAWETQY
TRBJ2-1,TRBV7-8,ASSLGGRGSDEQF
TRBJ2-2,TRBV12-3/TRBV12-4,ASSHAREKGSGRTNTGELF
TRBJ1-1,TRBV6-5,ASVGTTNTEAF
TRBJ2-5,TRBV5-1,ASSLLSGGQETQC
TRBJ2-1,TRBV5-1,ASSRTSGSYNEQC
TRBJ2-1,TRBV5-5,VSSTGTNSYNEQF
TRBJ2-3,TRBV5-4,ASSSVGGLSTDTQY
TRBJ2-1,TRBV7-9,ASSFTGGSRNEQF
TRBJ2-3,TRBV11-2,ASSLEGVREATDTQY
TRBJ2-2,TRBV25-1,ASRKIAGELF
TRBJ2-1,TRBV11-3,SSSPGGRGSYNEQF
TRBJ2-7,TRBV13,ASSYGDRAYEQY
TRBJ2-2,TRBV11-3,ARSRDRMNTGELF
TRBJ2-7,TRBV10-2,ASIDIWGRPGQY
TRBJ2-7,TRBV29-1,SVTWDRGYEQY
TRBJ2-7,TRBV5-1,ASSRAGTSYEQY
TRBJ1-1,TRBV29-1,SARTGSNTEAF
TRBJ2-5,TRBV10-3,ATSVSGKETQY
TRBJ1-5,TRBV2,ASRDSYSNQSQH
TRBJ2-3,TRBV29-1,SVEKKGVAADTQY
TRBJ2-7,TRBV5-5,ESPSSSYELY
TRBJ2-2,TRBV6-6,ASSYSDPYTGELF
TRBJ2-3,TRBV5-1,ASSLAGGDTDTQY
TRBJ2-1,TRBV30,AGTSSYNEQF
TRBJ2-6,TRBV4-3,ASSRDWLVGANVLT
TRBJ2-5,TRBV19,ATRIGGTQETQY
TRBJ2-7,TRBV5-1,ASSTAPEEQY
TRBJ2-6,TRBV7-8,ASSLWSGANVLT
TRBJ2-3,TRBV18,ASSPPSGRSDTQY
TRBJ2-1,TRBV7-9,ASSLAFRGGPYNEQF
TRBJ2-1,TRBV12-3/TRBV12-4,ASTPTGTSGSYNGQF
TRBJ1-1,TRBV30,AWSRAAEAF
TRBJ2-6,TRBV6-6,ASSYQVPSGANVLT
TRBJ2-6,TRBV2,ASSDYWANVLT
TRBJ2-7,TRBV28,ASSLAALYEQY
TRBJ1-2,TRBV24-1,ATSESKQGYT
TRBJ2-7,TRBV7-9,ASSLGTRGAYEQY
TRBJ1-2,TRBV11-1,ASSLVHNYDYT
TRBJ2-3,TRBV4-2,ASSQDSGLGGRVDTEY
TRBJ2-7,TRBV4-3,ASSPKTGTYEQY
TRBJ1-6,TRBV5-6,ASSLPSGNSPLH
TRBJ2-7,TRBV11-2,ASSSARDSHYEQY
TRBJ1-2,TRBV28,ASSPLRDREMDGCT